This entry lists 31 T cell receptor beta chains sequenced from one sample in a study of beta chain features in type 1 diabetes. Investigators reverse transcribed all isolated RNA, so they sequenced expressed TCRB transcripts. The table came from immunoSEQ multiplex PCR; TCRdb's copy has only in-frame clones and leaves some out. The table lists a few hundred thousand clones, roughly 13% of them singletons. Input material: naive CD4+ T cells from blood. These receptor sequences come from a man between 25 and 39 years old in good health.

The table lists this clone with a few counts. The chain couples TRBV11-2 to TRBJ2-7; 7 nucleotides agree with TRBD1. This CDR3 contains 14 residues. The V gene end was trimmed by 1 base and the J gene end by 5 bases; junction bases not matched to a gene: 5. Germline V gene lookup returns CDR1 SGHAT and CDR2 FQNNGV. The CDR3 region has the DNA TGTGCCAGCAGCTTAGTGGCGACAGGGCACGAGCAGTACTTC. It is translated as CASSLVATGHEQYF.

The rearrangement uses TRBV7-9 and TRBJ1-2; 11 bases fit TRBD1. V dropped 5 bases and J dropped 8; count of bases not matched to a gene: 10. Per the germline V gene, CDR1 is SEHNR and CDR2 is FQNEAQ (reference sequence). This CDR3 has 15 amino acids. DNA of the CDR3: TGTGCCAGCAGCCTGGACAGGGGGCGGGTGTACGGCTACACCTTC. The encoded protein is CASSLDRGRVYGYTF.

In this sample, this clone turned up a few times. The CDR3 is CASSVGIAGQNTGELFF. The CDR3 region has the DNA TGTGCCAGCAGCGTCGGGATAGCGGGGCAGAACACCGGGGAGCTGTTTTTT. This sequence joins TRBV9 and TRBJ2-2; TRBD2 matches at 8 bases. The CDR3 has 17 amino acids. In germline, CDR1 is SGDLS, CDR2 YYNGEE. Losses at the gene ends were 2 bases for V and 1 base for J; bases not matched to a gene: 7.

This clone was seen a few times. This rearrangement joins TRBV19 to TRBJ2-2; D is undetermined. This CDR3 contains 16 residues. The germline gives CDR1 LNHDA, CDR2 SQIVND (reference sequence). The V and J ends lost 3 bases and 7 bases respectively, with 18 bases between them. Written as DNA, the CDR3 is TGTGCCAGTAGTATTTGGAGCGCGAGCTTGAACGGGGAGCTGTTTTTT. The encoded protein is CASSIWSASLNGELFF.

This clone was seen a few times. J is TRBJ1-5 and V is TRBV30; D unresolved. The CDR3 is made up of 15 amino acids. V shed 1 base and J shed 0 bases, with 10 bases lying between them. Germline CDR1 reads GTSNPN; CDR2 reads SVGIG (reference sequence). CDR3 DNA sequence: TGTGCCTGGAGTGCTAGTGCATATAGCAATCAGCCCCAGCATTTT. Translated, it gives CAWSASAYSNQPQHF.

The CDR3 loop is CASSEPGTGGSGYTF. The CDR3 nucleotides are TGTGCCAGCAGTGAACCCGGGACAGGGGGCTCCGGCTACACCTTC. This sequence joins TRBV25-1 and TRBJ1-2; 12 bases agree with TRBD1. CDR1 and CDR2 from the germline V gene are MGHDK and SYGVNS. The CDR3 totals 15 residues. Unmatched junction bases numbered 6, after V lost 2 bases and J lost 8 bases.

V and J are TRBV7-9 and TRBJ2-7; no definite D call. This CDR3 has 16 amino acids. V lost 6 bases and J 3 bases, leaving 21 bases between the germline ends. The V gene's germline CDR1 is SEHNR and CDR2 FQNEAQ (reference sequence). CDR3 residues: CASSPRLVYTLYEQYF. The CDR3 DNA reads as TGTGCCAGCAGTCCCCGCCTTGTTTACACTCTCTACGAGCAGTACTTC.

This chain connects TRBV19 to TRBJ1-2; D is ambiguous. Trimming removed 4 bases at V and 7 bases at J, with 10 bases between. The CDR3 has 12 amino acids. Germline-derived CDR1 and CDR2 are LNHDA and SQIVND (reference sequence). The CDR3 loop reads CASSTLRRGYTF. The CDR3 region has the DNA TGTGCCAGTAGTACCCTACGCCGTGGCTACACCTTC.

The CDR3 bases are TGTGCCAGCAGCCCACAGGGGTATAATTCACCCCTCCACTTT. It specifies CASSPQGYNSPLHF. The chain couples TRBV7-6 to TRBJ1-6, with 7 bases matching TRBD1. The CDR3 sequence is 14 residues long. Losses at the gene ends were 5 bases for V and 4 bases for J; bases not matched to a gene: 2. The germline V gene encodes CDR1 SGHVS and CDR2 FNYEAQ.

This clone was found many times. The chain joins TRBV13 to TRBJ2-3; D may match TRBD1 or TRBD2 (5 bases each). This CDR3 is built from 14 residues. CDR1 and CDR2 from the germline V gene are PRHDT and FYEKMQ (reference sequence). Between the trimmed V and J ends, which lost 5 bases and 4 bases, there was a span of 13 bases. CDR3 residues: CASSRPRGADTQYF. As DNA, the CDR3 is TGTGCCAGCAGCCGGCCGAGGGGCGCAGATACGCAGTATTTT.

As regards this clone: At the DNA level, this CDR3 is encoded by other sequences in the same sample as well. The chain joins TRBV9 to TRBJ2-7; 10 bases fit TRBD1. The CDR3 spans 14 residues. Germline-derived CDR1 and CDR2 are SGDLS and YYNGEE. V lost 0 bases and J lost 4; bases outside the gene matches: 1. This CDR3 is CASSVGQGAYEQYF. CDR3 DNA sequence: TGTGCCAGCAGCGTAGGACAGGGGGCGTACGAGCAGTACTTC.

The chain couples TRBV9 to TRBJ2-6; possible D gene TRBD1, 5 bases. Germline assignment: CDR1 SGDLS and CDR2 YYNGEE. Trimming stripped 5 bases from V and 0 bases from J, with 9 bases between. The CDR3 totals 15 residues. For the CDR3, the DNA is TGTGCCAGCAGTAGGGGCGACTCTGGGGCCAACGTCCTGACTTTC. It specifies CASSRGDSGANVLTF.

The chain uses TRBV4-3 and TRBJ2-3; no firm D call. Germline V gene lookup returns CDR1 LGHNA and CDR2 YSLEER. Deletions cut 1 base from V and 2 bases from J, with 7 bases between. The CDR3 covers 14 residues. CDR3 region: CASSQVTITDTQYF. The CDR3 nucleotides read TGCGCCAGCAGCCAAGTAACTATCACAGATACGCAGTATTTT.

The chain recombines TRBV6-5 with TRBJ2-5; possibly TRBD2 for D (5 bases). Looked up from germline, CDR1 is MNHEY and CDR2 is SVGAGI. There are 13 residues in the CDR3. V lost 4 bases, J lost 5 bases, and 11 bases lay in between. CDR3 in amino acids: CASSWGVIETQYF. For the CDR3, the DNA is TGTGCCAGCAGTTGGGGAGTGATCGAGACCCAGTACTTC.

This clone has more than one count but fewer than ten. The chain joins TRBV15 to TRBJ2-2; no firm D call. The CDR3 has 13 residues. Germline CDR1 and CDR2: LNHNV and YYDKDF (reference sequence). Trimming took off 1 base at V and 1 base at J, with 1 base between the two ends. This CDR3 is CATSRGNTGELFF. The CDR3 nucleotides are TGTGCCACCAGCAGAGGGAACACCGGGGAGCTGTTTTTT. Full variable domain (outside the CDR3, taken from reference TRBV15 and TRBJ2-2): DAMVIQNPRYQVTQFGKPVTLSCSQTLNHNVMYWYQQKSSQAPKLLFHYYDKDFNNEADTPDNFQSRRPNTSFCFLDIRSPGLGDTAMYLCATSRGNTGELFFGEGSRLTVL.

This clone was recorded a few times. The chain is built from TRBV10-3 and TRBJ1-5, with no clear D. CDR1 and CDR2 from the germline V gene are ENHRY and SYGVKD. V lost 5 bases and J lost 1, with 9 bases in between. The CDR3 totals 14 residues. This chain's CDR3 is CAISLGGSNQPQHF. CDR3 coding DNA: TGTGCCATCAGTCTGGGAGGGAGCAATCAGCCCCAGCATTTT.

CDR3 nucleotide sequence: TGTGCCAGCTCACTGGGACAGGGGCTCAATCAGCCCCAGCATTTT. As protein: CASSLGQGLNQPQHF. The chain uses TRBV18 and TRBJ1-5; 10 nucleotides agree with TRBD1. Germline V gene sequence: CDR1 KGHSH, CDR2 LQKENI. With 4 bases clipped from V and 3 bases from J, the junction kept 3 bases outside the gene matches. This CDR3 spans 15 amino acids.

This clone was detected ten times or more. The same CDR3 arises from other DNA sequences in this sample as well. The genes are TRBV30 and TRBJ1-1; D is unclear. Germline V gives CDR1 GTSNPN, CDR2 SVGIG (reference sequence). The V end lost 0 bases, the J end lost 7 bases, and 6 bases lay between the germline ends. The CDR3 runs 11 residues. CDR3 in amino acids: CAWSVRGEAFF. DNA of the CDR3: TGTGCCTGGAGTGTACGTGGTGAAGCTTTCTTT.

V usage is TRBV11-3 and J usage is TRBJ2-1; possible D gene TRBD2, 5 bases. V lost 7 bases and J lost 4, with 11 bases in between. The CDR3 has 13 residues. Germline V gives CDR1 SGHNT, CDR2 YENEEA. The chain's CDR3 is CASTPRGYNEQFF. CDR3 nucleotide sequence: TGTGCCAGCACCCCCCGCGGGTACAATGAGCAGTTCTTC. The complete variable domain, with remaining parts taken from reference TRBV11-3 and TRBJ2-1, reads EAGVVQSPRYKIIEKKQPVAFWCNPISGHNTLYWYLQNLGQGPELLIRYENEEAVDDSQLPKDRFSAERLKGVDSTLKIQPAELGDSAVYLCASTPRGYNEQFFGPGTRLTVL.

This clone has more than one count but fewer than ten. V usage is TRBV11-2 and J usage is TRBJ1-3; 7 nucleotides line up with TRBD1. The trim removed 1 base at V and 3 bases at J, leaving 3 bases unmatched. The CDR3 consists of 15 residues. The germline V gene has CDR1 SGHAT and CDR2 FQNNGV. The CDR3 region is CASSLVTGNGNTIYF. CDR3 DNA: TGTGCCAGCAGCTTAGTGACAGGGAATGGAAACACCATATATTTT. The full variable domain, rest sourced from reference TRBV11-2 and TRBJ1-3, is EAGVAQSPRYKIIEKRQSVAFWCNPISGHATLYWYQQILGQGPKLLIQFQNNGVVDDSQLPKDRFSAERLKGVDSTLKIQPAKLEDSAVYLCASSLVTGNGNTIYFGEGSWLTVV.

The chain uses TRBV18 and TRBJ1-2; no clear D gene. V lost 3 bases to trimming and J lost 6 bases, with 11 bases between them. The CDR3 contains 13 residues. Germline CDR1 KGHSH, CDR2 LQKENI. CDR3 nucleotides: TGTGCCAGCTCACCGACGGTAAAGAATGGCTACACCTTC. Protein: CASSPTVKNGYTF.

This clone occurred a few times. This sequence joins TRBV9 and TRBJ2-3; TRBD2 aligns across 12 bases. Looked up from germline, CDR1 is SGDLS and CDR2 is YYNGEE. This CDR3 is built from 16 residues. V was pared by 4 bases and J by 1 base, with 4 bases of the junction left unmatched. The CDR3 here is CASSTRTSGGTDTQYF. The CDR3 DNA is TGTGCCAGCAGCACCCGGACTAGCGGGGGCACAGATACGCAGTATTTT.

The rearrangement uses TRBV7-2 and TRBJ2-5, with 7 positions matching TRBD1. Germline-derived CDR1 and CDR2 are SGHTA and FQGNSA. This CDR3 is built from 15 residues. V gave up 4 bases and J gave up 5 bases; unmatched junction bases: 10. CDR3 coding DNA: TGTGCCAGCAGCTCCCTAAGAGAGGGGGCCGAGACCCAGTACTTC. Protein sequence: CASSSLREGAETQYF.

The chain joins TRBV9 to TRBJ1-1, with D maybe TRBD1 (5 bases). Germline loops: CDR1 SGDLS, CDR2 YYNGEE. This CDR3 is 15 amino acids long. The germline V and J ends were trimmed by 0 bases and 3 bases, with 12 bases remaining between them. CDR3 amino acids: CASSVVPRGHTEAFF. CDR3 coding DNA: TGTGCCAGCAGCGTAGTCCCCCGGGGACACACTGAAGCTTTCTTT.

The CDR3 nucleotides read TGTGCCAGCAGAAAAACTAGCGGAGGGAACTACAATGAGCAGTTCTTC. Translated: CASRKTSGGNYNEQFF. This chain uses TRBV27 with TRBJ2-1; 8 positions match TRBD2. Trimming took 6 bases from V and 3 from J; bases not matched to a gene: 10. This CDR3 spans 16 amino acids. Germline V gene data show CDR1 as MNHEY and CDR2 as SMNVEV (reference sequence).

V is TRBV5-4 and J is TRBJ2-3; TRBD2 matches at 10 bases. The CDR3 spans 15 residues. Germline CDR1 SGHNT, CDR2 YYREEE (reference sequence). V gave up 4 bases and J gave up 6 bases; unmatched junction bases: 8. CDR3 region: CASSETSGVYDTQYF. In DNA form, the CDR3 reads TGTGCCAGCAGCGAAACTAGCGGGGTCTATGATACGCAGTATTTT.

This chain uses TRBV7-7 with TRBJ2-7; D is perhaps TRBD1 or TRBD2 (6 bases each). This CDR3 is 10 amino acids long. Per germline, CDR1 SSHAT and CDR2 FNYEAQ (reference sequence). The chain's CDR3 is CVKGGGEQYV. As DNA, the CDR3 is TGCGTTAAAGGGGGAGGCGAGCAGTACGTC.

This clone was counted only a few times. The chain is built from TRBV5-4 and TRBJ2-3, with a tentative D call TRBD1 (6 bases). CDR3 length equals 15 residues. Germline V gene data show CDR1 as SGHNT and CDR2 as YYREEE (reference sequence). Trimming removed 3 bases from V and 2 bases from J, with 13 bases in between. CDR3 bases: TGTGCCAGCAGCTCCCCGGGACAACTCACAGATACGCAGTATTTT. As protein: CASSSPGQLTDTQYF.

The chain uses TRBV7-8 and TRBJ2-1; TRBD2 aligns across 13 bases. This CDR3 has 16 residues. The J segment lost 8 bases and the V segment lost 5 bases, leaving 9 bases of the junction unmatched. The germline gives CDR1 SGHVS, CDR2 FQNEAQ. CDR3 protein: CASSGRTSGGAHEQFF. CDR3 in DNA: TGTGCCAGCAGCGGTCGAACTAGCGGGGGGGCACATGAGCAGTTCTTC.

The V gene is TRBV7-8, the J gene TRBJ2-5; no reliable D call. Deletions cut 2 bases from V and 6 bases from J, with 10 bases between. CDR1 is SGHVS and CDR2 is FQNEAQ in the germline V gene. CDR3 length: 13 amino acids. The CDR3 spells CASSLSRFQTQYF. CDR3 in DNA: TGTGCCAGCAGCTTAAGTAGGTTTCAGACCCAGTACTTC.

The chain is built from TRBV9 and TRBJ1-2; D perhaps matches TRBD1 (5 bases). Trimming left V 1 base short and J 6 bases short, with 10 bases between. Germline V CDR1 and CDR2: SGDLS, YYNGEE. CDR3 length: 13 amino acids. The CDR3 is CASSVSGFHGYTF. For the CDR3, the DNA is TGTGCCAGCAGCGTATCAGGGTTTCATGGCTACACCTTC.